This T cell receptor beta chain was found in a study of T cells in Graves' hyperthyroidism and ophthalmopathy. The CDR3 loop spans 13 amino acids. V lost 3 bases and J 6 bases, leaving 15 bases between the germline ends. Germline CDR1 and CDR2: DFQATT and SNEGSKA (reference sequence). What was amplified from RNA transcripts were TCR beta CDR3 regions. The TCR CDR3 first-round RT-PCR relied on the HTBI primer set. TCRdb reanalysed the multiplex PCR reads using MiXCR and keeps one entry per CDR3 protein. Of nearly 750,000 distinct CDR3 sequences listed, under 45% are singletons. Input material: blood. The chain is built from TRBV20-1 and TRBJ2-7, with a possible D match to TRBD2 (6 bases). The sequence was obtained from a woman aged 40 to 49 with Graves' hyperthyroidism. The CDR3 here is CSARTGVNSEQYF. In nucleotides, the CDR3 is TGCAGTGCTAGGACGGGGGTCAACTCCGAGCAGTACTTC.